A single T cell receptor beta chain is shown here with its context. No antigen is known for it. Unique molecular identifiers were incorporated into the prepared TCRbeta library. Using its own MiXCR run on the PCR reads, TCRdb lists one record per CDR3 protein. The sample consists of 200,000 to 300,000 distinct CDR3 sequences, around 25% of them appearing once. The sample originates from a study of T-cell reconstitution after alpha-beta-depleted transplantation in children. Findings and caveats of the study: The origin of alpha-beta T cells about two months after transplant was reportedly several hundred expanded graft clones. Among T cells one year after transplant, newly produced cells accounted for most counts and diversity. Surviving recipient T cells and thymic progenitors produced the high day-60 TCRbeta diversity seen in some patients.

The input for sequencing was PBMCs, taken before TCRalphabeta/CD19-depleted stem cell transplant. This receptor was taken from a girl aged 2 to 9 with Fanconi anemia, due to receive a stem cell transplant.

Written as DNA, the CDR3 is TGCAGTGCTAGGTCGGGCGGGAGGTCCCAATCAAACCACACAGATACGCAGTATTTT. Its protein product is CSARSGGRSQSNHTDTQYF. This chain connects TRBV20-1 to TRBJ2-3; 8 bases agree with TRBD2. The CDR3 is 19 amino acids. CDR1 and CDR2 from the germline V gene are DFQATT and SNEGSKA (reference sequence). V was pared by 3 bases and J by 2 bases, with 19 bases of the junction left unmatched.